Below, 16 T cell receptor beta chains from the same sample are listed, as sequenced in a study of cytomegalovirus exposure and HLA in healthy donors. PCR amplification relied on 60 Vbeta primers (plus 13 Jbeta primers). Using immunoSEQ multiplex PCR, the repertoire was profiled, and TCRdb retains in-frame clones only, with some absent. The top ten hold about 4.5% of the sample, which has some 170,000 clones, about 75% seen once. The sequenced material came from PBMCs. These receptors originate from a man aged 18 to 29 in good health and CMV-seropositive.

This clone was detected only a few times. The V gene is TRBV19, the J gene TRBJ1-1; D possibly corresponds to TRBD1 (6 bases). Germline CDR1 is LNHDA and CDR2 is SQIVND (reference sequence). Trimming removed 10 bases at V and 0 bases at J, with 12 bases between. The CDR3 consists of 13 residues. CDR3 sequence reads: CATGQLLNTEAFF. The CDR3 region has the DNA TGTGCCACAGGACAGCTCTTGAACACTGAAGCTTTCTTT.

The CDR3 region is CASSLGTGQAFF. The CDR3 DNA is TGTGCCAGCAGCTTGGGGACAGGACAAGCTTTCTTT. J is TRBJ1-1 and V is TRBV7-9; TRBD1 agrees at 8 bases. This CDR3 region has 12 residues. In germline, CDR1 is SEHNR, CDR2 FQNEAQ (reference sequence). V shed 3 bases and J 9 bases; nucleotides not matched to a gene: 3.

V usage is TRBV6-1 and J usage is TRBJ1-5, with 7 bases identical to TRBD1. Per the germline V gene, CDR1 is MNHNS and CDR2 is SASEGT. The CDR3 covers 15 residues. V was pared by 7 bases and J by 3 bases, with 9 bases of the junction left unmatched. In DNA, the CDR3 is TGTGCCAGCATACCACGGACAGGCCTCAATCAGCCCCAGCATTTT. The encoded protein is CASIPRTGLNQPQHF.

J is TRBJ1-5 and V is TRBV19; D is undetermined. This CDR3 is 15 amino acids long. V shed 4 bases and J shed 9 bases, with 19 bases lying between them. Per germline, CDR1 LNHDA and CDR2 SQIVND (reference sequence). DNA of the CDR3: TGTGCCAGTAGTAACGCCCGGGGAGCAATGGGGCCCCAGCATTTT. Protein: CASSNARGAMGPQHF.

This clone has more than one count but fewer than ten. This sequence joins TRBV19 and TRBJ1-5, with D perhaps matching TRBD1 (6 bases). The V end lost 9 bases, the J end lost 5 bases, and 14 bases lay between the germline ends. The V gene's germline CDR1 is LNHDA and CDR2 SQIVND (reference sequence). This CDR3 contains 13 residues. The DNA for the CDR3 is TGTGCCAGCACGACAGGACGTTATCAGCCCCAGCATTTT. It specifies CASTTGRYQPQHF.

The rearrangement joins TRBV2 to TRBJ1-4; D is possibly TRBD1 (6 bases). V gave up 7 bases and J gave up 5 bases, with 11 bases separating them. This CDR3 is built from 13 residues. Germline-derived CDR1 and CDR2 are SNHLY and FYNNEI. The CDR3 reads CASTLDRNEKLFF. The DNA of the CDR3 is TGTGCCAGCACCTTGGACAGAAATGAAAAACTGTTTTTT.

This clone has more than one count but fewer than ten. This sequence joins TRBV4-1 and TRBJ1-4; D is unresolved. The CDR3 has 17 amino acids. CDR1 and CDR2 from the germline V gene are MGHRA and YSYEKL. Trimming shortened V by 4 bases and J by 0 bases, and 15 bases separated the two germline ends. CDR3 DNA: TGCGCCAGCAGCCGCGGTGACCAAGGTGCAACTAATGAAAAACTGTTTTTT. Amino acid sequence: CASSRGDQGATNEKLFF.

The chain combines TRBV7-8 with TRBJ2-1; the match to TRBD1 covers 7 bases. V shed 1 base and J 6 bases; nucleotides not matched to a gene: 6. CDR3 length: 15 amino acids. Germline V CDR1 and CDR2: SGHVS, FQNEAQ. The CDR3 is CASSLGSTGSNEQFF. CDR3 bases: TGTGCCAGCAGCTTAGGATCGACAGGGTCCAATGAGCAGTTCTTC.

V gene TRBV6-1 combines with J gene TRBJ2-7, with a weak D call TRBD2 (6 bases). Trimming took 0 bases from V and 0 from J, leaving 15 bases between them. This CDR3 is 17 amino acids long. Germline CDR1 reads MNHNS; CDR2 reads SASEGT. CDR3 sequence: CASSEARGLASSYEQYV. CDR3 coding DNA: TGTGCCAGCAGTGAAGCGCGGGGACTTGCTAGCTCCTACGAGCAGTACGTC.

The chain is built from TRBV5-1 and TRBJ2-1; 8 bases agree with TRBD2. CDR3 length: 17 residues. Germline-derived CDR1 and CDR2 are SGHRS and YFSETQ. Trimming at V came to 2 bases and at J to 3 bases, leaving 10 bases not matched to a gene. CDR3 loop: CASSLLGSGVNYNEQFF. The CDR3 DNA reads TGCGCCAGCAGCTTACTAGGTAGCGGGGTGAACTACAATGAGCAGTTCTTC.

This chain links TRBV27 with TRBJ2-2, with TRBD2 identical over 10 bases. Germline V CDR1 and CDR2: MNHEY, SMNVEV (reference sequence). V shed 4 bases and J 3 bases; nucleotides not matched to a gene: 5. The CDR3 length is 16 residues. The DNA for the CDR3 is TGTGCCAGCAGTTGGAGCGGGAGGGCCTACACCGGGGAGCTGTTTTTT. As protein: CASSWSGRAYTGELFF.

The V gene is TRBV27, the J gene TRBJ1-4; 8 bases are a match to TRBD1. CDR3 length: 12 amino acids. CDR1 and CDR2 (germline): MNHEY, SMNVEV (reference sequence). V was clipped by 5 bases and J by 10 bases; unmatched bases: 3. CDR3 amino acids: CASSPGQGKLFF. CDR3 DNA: TGTGCCAGCAGTCCCGGACAGGGAAAACTGTTTTTT. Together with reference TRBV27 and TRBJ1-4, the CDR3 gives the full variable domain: EAQVTQNPRYLITVTGKKLTVTCSQNMNHEYMSWYRQDPGLGLRQIYYSMNVEVTDKGDVPEGYKVSRKEKRNFPLILESPSPNQTSLYFCASSPGQGKLFFGSGTQLSVL.

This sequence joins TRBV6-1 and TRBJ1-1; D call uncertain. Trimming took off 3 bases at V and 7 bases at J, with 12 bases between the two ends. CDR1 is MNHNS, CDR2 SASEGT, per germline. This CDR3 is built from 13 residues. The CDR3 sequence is CASSDRRLDEAFF. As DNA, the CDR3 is TGTGCCAGCAGTGATCGGCGACTAGATGAAGCTTTCTTT.

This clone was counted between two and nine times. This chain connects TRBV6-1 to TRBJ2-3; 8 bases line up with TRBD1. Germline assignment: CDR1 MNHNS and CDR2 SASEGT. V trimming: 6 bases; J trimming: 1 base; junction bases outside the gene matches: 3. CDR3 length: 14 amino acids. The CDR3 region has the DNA TGTGCCAGCAGCCAGGGGGCTGGCACAGATACGCAGTATTTT. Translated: CASSQGAGTDTQYF.

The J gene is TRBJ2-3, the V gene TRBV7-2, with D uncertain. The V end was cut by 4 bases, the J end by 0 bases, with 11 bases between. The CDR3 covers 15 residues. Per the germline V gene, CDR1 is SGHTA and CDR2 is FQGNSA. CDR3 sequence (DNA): TGTGCCAGCAGCTCGCGCGCGTATAGCACAGATACGCAGTATTTT. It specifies CASSSRAYSTDTQYF.

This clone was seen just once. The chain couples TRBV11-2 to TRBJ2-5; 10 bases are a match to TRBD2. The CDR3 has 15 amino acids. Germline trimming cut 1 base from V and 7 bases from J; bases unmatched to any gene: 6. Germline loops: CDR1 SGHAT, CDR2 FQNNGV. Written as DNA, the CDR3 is TGTGCCAGCAGCTTAGCGCCTAGCGGGAGCGGGACCCAGTACTTC. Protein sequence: CASSLAPSGSGTQYF.